This T cell receptor (beta chain) derives from a study of human T cells and chemical hapten exposure (dated by TCRdb to about 2021). Study-wide context: The libraries were sequenced as a pool, and the TCR yield per sample differed mostly because of small variations in library volumes within the pool. Each blood RNA sample was used to sequence both TCR alpha and TCR beta chains. This study followed changes in the peripheral blood TCR repertoire in vivo during primary and secondary sensitization of alopecia patients to the hapten diphenylcyclopropenone (DPC).

The junction shows trimming of 2 bases on V and 0 bases on J, plus 14 bases between the germline ends. CDR1 and CDR2, looked up from the germline V gene, are SGHTA and FQGNSA. Measured from the cysteine to the phenylalanine, the CDR3 is 17 residues long. The kept DNA is CDR3 alone, 51 bases in frame from the first base. Unfractionated whole blood was collected in Tempus Blood RNA tubes, and total RNA was extracted from that blood. About 5 healthy volunteers served as TCR sequencing controls and were bled at day 0, 2 weeks and 6 weeks. Study-wide findings and limitations: DPC sensitization did not change the number of TCRs with a frequency above 1 in 1000, and there was no evidence of changes in global repertoire structure. After repeated subsampling, changes were observed in the strength of the expansion versus patch-test correlation and in the threshold at which the correlation became significant.

Libraries were prepared through 5' RACE. Instrument used: Illumina MiSeq. During library preparation, unique molecular identifiers were attached to individual cDNA molecules so that TCRs could be counted in a quantitative, reproducible way. Per the source publication's procedure: Samples had a median of approximately 93,000 TCRs, with a range from about 23,224 to 750,000. The Decombinator software suite was used to annotate the V, J and CDR3 of the TCR reads. To make PS versus PT1 abundance plots, every sample was subsampled to the same number of TCRs (28,000). Expanded TCRs were defined as absent before sensitization and observed at least eight times at the 2-week time point. TCRdb applied fastp at Q25 and MiXCR to the public reads, then kept only in-frame beta chains. Each record represents a unique CDR3 protein, reported with the most common genes and DNA among its rows. TCRdb's processing, not the authors', yielded these V and J calls. For this sample the table gives about 140,000 distinct CDR3 sequences, of which around 4.4% were detected only once. The ten largest clones represent about 1.3% of the sample.

This clonotype came up many times. Its antigen is currently not known. No qualities accompany the bases; no much larger clone lies one base away. The chain joins TRBV7-2 to TRBJ1-5; no D gene can be assigned with confidence. This receptor was taken from a female donor in good health. For the CDR3, the sequence is CASSLSLAGYSNQPQHF. The bases read TGTGCCAGCAGCTTATCCCTCGCGGGGTATAGCAATCAGCCCCAGCATTTT.